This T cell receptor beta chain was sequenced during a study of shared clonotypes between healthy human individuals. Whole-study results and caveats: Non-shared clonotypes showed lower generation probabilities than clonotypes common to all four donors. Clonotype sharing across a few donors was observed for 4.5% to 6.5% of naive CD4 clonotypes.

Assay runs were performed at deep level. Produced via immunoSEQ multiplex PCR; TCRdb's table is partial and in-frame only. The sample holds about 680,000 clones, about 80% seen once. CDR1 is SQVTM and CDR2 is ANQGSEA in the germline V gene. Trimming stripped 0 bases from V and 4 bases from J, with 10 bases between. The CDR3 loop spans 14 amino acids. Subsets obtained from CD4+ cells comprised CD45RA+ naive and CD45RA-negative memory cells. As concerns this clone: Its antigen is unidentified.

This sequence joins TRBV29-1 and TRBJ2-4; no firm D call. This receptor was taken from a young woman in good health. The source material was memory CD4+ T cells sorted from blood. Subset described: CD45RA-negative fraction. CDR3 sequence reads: CSVEEGFGKNIQYF. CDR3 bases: TGCAGCGTTGAAGAAGGCTTCGGTAAAAACATTCAGTACTTC.